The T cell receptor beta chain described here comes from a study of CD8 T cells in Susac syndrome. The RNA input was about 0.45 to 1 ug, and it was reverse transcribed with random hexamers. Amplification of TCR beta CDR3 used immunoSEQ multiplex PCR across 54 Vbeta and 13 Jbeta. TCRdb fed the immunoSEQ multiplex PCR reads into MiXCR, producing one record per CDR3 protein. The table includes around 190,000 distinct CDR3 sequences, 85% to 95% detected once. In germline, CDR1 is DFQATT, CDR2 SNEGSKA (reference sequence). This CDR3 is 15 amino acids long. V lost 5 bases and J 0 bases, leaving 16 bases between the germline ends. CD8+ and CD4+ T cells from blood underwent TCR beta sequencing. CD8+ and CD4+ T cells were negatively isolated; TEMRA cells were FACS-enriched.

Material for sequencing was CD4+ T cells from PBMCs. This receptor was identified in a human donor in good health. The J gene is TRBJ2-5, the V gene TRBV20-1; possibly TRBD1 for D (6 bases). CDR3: CSASQGIGYQETQYF. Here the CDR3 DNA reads TGCAGTGCTTCACAGGGAATTGGGTACCAAGAGACCCAGTACTTC.